The TCR beta chain under discussion was sequenced for a study of blood T cell repertoires in COVID-19. About the study: The United States, Italy and Spain provided the acute and convalescent COVID-19 samples. PBMCs, B-cell-depleted T cells, or T cells provided the cDNA or gDNA that made up the material.

The CDR3 runs to 15 residues. The germline V gene has CDR1 SGHRS and CDR2 YFSETQ. V was pared by 2 bases and J by 6 bases, with 5 bases of the junction left unmatched. Original processing methods: Cell counts per sample came from amplifying reference gene primers. Libraries were prepared by immunoSEQ multiplex PCR; TCRdb keeps only in-frame clonotypes and omits some of them. The D gene and trimming were derived from the DNA, and the V and J assignments and clone size from that table. The repertoire holds about 28,000 clones, about 90% seen once, with less than 9.5% in the top ten. This receptor was identified in a human donor in a cohort sampled during active COVID-19. Sequenced sample: peripheral blood. This chain connects TRBV5-1 to TRBJ2-1; 10 bases are a match to TRBD2. The CDR3 nucleotides are TGCGCCAGCAGCTTTACTAGCGGGACCGCCAATGAGCAGTTCTTC. Protein product: CASSFTSGTANEQFF.